This record covers a single T cell receptor (beta chain). What it recognizes is unknown. Other DNA sequences in this specimen translate into the identical CDR3. V was clipped by 3 bases and J by 2 bases; unmatched bases: 2. Germline CDR1 reads SGHRS; CDR2 reads YFSETQ. CDR3 length: 14 amino acids. Libraries were prepared by immunoSEQ multiplex PCR; TCRdb keeps only in-frame clonotypes and omits some of them. The profile covers millions of clones, with 90% to 95% appearing a single time and 0.13% taken by the ten largest. These data are taken from a study of shared clonotypes between healthy human individuals. Study-level findings and limits: Genetic and exposure-history diversity was limited by the small donor number. The naive CD4 repertoires of a few donors were compared, and 5% to 6.5% of clonotypes were shared.

This clonotype was obtained from a man younger than 35 in good health. Sequencing was done on a sample of naive CD4+ T cells sorted from blood. Indicated subset: CD45RA+ positively selected. This chain uses TRBV5-1 with TRBJ1-5, with 7 bases that match TRBD1. CDR3 sequence reads: CASSYGQGNQPQHF. CDR3 nucleotides: TGCGCCAGCAGCTACGGACAGGGCAATCAGCCCCAGCATTTT.